The rows below give T cell receptor beta chains drawn from one sample of a study of shared clonotypes between healthy human individuals. Using immunoSEQ multiplex PCR, the repertoire was profiled, and TCRdb retains in-frame clones only, with some absent. Of roughly 2,000,000 clones in the sample, 93% are singletons; the top ten hold more than 1.5%. The sequenced sample consisted of naive CD8+ T cells from PBMCs. The receptors here all came from a man aged 18 to 29 in good health. Some clones in this sample may be carry-over from other donors' samples. The CDR3 runs from the conserved cysteine through the conserved F or W. A D gene is named only where the DNA matches it firmly. The size entry is marked missing in some rows and otherwise reads once, few, many or a size class.

j_call	clone_size	v_call	cdr3_length	d_call	cdr3_nt	cdr3_aa
TRBJ2-3	once	TRBV7-3	16	-	TGTGCCAGCAGCTCCCAGTTGTGGCGGGTGTCAGATACGCAGTATTTT	CASSSQLWRVSDTQYF
TRBJ2-3	-	TRBV6-6	14	-	TGTGCCAGCAGTTACGGAAGGGTCGGGGATACGCAGTATTTT	CASSYGRVGDTQYF
TRBJ2-5	-	TRBV9	16	TRBD2	TGTGCCAGCAGCGTAGGAAGCGGGAGGGGCGCAGAGACCCAGTACTTC	CASSVGSGRGAETQYF
TRBJ2-5	-	TRBV27	17	-	TGTGCCAGCAGTTTATCGATAGGGGCAGGACCTCAAGAGACCCAGTACTTC	CASSLSIGAGPQETQYF
TRBJ2-3	-	TRBV27	15	-	TGTGCCAGCAGTCCCGGACGGATTCGCCCAGATACGCAGTATTTT	CASSPGRIRPDTQYF
TRBJ2-3	-	TRBV6-5	13	-	TGTGCCAGCAGTTCCAGGCCCACAGATACGCAGTATTTT	CASSSRPTDTQYF
TRBJ2-7	-	TRBV9	14	-	TGTGCCAGCAGCGTCGGAGCGAACTCCTACGAGCAGTACTTC	CASSVGANSYEQYF
TRBJ2-7	once	TRBV27	16	TRBD2	TGTGCCAGCAGTTTCTCAGCGGGGGAGGGGACCTACGAGCAGTACTTC	CASSFSAGEGTYEQYF
TRBJ2-7	-	TRBV27	16	TRBD1	TGTGCCAGCAGTTTATCGGGGACAGGGTGGGGGTACGAGCAGTACTTC	CASSLSGTGWGYEQYF
TRBJ2-2	once	TRBV4-3	15	-	TGCGCCAGCAGCCAAGACTGGTCGGTCACCGGGGAGCTGTTTTTT	CASSQDWSVTGELFF
TRBJ2-7	-	TRBV28	17	TRBD2	TGTGCCAGCAGTTTGGGACTAGCGGGAGTCAGGGGCTACGAGCAGTACTTC	CASSLGLAGVRGYEQYF
TRBJ1-4	-	TRBV7-6	15	-	TGTGCCAGCAGCTCCGGGGCGGGGGTCGGCGAAAAACTGTTTTTT	CASSSGAGVGEKLFF
TRBJ2-4	-	TRBV28	15	-	TGTGCCAGCAGTTTTCATTCAGGGTTGGGAAACATTCAGTACTTC	CASSFHSGLGNIQYF
TRBJ1-3	-	TRBV4-3	12	-	TGCGCCAGCAGCCAGCCTGGAAACACCATATATTTT	CASSQPGNTIYF
TRBJ2-7	once	TRBV6-5	13	TRBD2	TGTGCCAGCGGGACTAGCGGGAGTTACGAGCAGTACTTC	CASGTSGSYEQYF
TRBJ2-1	-	TRBV27	15	TRBD2	TGTGCCAGCGCCTTAGCGGGAGAGGGGTACAATGAGCAGTTCTTC	CASALAGEGYNEQFF
TRBJ2-7	-	TRBV6-1	17	TRBD1	TGTGCCAGCAGTGAATACCTCGACAGGGTAGAAGGCTACGAGCAGTACTTC	CASSEYLDRVEGYEQYF
TRBJ2-1	-	TRBV4-1	14	-	TGCGCCAGCAGCCCTCCTCAGGGGGGAAATGAGCAGTTCTTC	CASSPPQGGNEQFF
TRBJ1-3	-	TRBV10-3	14	-	TGTGCCATCAGTGAGCCGGTAACTGGAAACACCATATATTTT	CAISEPVTGNTIYF